This TCR beta chain was identified in a study of T cell repertoires and HLA-DP antigens (dated by TCRdb to the late 2010s). About the investigation overall: The study used an in vitro model of CD4+ T cell alloreactivity against allogeneic HLA-DP presented by transduced HeLa cells. One alloantigen differed from self by one peptide-binding groove amino acid, whereas the other differed by ten, modelling structurally similar versus dissimilar alloantigens. Of the three donors, two were male and one was female, with ages ranging from the 18-to-29 band to the 60-to-69 band. On average, approximately 0.2 ug of DNA went in for sorted CD137+CD4+ samples, versus around 1.1 ug for pre-culture CD4+ samples. The paper's findings and limits, for the study overall: Clones undetected before culture had an average cumulative frequency of about 35% against one allele and roughly 50% against the other. The study was limited by having just a few donors, by relying on a non-physiological HeLa antigen-presenting system, and by using total CD4+ cells as responders. Naive and memory CD4+ repertoires were not analysed separately. Clonality of sorted CD137+ cells was similar against both alloantigens (about 0.4) and much higher than in pre-culture samples (roughly 0.04).

As concerns this clone: What this receptor recognizes is not known. No base quality values were provided; no much bigger clone lies one nucleotide off.

Magnetic bead negative selection was used to isolate untouched CD4+ T cells from Ficoll-separated PBMC, with purity averaging almost 98%. Magnetic beads were used to isolate untouched CD4+ T cells from Ficoll-separated PBMC, giving about 97.7% purity with negligible CD8+ contamination. Peripheral blood mononuclear cells came from the buffy coats of three healthy blood donors, who served as the study's donors. CMV seronegative status was shared by all three donors. Genomic DNA was extracted with the DNeasy Blood & Tissue Kit. Genomic DNA from sorted CD137+CD4+ cells and from pre-culture CD4+ baseline samples of each subject was subjected to TCRB sequencing. Compared with germline, V lacks 3 bases and J lacks 6 bases; bases without a gene match: 8. The CDR3 runs 15 amino acids, cysteine and phenylalanine included. The entry retains the CDR3 DNA only, 45 bases that are in frame from base 1. The CDR1 and CDR2 encoded by the germline V gene (reference sequence) are LNHNV and YYDKDF.

The immunoSEQ multiplex PCR, with forward primers for 54 TRBV segments and reverse primers for 13 TRBJ segments, was used to amplify TCRB CDR3 regions. Pre-culture CD4+ samples were sequenced at deep resolution with a target of some 200,000 T cell genomes. Amplicons were sequenced on an Illumina HiSeq System, producing 87 bp reads covering the CDR3. In the authors' own workflow: Correction for PCR and sequencing errors was applied to reads, and CDR3 regions were defined through alignment to IMGT reference sequences. Synthetic template pools were used to estimate counts of templates and unique rearrangements. Clonality was calculated as 1 minus Pielou's evenness. Richness was estimated with the Daley-Smith estimator. Morisita's index was used to measure repertoire overlap. Clones present in cultured samples but not detected in the pre-culture repertoire of the same donor were defined as low-abundance clones. This immuneACCESS table, as held by TCRdb, lists in-frame sequences with V and J called but not all clones. Of the missing ones, under half trace to an unresolved V gene in checked studies; the others have no known cause. V, J and clone size reflect that table, while D and trimming were determined from the DNA. The sample yields tens of thousands of clones; roughly 77% were counted once. 1.6% of the sample lies in the top ten.

Sequencing was carried out using CD4+ T cells from PBMCs. The V gene is TRBV15 and the J gene is TRBJ1-1, and 9 junctional nucleotides match TRBD1. This sequence was found in a man in his 60s in good health and CMV-seronegative. CDR3 reads: CATSRAGTGIPEAFF. The DNA is TGTGCCACCAGCAGGGCCGGGACAGGGATCCCTGAAGCTTTCTTT.